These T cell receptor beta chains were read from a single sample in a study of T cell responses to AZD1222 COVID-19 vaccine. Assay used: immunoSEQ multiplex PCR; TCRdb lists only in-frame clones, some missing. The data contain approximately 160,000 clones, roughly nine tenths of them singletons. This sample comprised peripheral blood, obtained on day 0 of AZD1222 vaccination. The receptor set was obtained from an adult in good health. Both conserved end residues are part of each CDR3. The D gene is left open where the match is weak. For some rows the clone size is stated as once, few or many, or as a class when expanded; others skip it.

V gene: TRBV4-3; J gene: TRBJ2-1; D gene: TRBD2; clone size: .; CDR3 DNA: TGCGCCAGCAGCGTTGGAGCGGGGGGCGGCAATGAGCAGTTCTTC; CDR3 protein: CASSVGAGGGNEQFF
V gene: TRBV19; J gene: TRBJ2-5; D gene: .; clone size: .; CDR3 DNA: TGTGCCAGTAGTCCTCACCCCCGACAGCAAGAGACCCAGTACTTC; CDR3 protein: CASSPHPRQQETQYF
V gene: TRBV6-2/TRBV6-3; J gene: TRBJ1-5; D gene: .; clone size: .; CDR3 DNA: TGTGCCAGCAGCCCGATTACCAATCAGCCCCAGCATTTT; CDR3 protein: CASSPITNQPQHF
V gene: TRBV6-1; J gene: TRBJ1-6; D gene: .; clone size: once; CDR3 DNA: TGTGCCAGCAGTGAAGTTGGGCAGGGGATTGGGATTATGCGTTCACCCCTCCACTTT; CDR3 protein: CASSEVGQGIGIMRSPLHF
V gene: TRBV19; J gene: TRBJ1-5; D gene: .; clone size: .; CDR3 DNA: TGTGCCAGTAGTATAGATCGCGGACAGCCCCAGCATTTT; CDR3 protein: CASSIDRGQPQHF
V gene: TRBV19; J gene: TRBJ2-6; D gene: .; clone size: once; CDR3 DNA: TGTGCCAGCGCGTCTGGGGCCAACGTCCTGACTTTC; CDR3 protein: CASASGANVLTF
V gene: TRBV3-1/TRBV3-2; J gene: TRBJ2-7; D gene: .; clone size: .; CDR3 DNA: TGTGCCAGCAGCCAGGGGGACTTCTTC; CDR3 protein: CASSQGDFF
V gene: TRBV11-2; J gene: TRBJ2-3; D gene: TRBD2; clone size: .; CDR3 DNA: TGTGCCAGCAGCTCCCCGACTAGCGGGGTTTTCCAGGAGACAGATACGCAGTATTTT; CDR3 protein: CASSSPTSGVFQETDTQYF
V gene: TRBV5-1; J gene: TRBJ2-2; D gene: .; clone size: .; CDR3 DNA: TGCGCCAGCAGCTTGCCAGGCGCGAACACCGGGGAGCTGTTTTTT; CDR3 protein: CASSLPGANTGELFF
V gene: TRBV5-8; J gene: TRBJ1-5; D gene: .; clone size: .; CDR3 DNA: TGTGCCAGCACCCTGGCCCCCAAAGCGGGTCAGCCCCAGCATTTT; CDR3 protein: CASTLAPKAGQPQHF
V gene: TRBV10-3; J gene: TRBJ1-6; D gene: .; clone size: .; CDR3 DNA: TGTGCCATCAGTGACTCGGGGTTAGATTCACCCCTCCACTTT; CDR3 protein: CAISDSGLDSPLHF
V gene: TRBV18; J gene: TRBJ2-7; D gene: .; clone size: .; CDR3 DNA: TGTGCCAGCCGTAATCCCTCCGCGGACTACGAGCAGTACTTC; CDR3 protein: CASRNPSADYEQYF
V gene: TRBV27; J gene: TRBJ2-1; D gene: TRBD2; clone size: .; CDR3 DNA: TGTGCCAGCAGCCTGGGACTAAACCCCCGCGAGCAGTTCTTC; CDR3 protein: CASSLGLNPREQFF
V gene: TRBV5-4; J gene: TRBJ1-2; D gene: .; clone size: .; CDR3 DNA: TGTGCCAGCAGCCCCGCTGTTAGAGGGCGCTATGGCTACACCTTC; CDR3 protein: CASSPAVRGRYGYTF
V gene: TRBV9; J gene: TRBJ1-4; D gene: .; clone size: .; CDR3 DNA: TGTGCCAGCAGCGTGCTTGGGCCCCCTGATGAAAAACTGTTTTTT; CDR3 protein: CASSVLGPPDEKLFF
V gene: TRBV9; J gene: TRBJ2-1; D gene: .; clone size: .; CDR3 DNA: TGTGCCAGCAGCGTGGCAGGGGACTACAATGAGCAGTTCTTC; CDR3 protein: CASSVAGDYNEQFF
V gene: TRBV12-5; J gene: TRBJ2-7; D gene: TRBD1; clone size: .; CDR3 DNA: TGTGCTAGTGGTTTGGGACAGGGGTTCTACGAGCAGTACTTC; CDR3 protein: CASGLGQGFYEQYF
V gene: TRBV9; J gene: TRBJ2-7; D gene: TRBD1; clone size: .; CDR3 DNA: TGTGCCAGCAGCGGGGGACCGGGACAGTTGGCGTACGAGCAGTACTTC; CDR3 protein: CASSGGPGQLAYEQYF
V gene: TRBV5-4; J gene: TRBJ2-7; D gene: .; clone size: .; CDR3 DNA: TGTGCCAGCAGCACCGAGTCCTACGAGCAGTACTTC; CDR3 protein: CASSTESYEQYF
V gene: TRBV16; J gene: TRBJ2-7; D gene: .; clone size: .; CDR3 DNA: TGTGCCAGCAGCCAATATGGGACCCTGAGTGGAAGCTCCTACGAGCAGTACTTC; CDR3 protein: CASSQYGTLSGSSYEQYF
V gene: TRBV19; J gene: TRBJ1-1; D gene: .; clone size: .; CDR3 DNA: TGTGCCAGTAAAGGAGCAGGGTCGAACACTGAAGCTTTCTTT; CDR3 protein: CASKGAGSNTEAFF
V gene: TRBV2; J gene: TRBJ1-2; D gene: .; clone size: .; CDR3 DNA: TGTGCCAGCAGCCCGGGGGTGGCAGGAGACTATGGCTACACCTTC; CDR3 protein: CASSPGVAGDYGYTF
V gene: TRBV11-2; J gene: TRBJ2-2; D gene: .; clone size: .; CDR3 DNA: TGTGCCAGCACCTCGCGGGCAGGAGCGAACACCGGGGAGCTGTTTTTT; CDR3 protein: CASTSRAGANTGELFF
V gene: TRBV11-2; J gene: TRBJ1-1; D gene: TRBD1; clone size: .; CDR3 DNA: TGTGCCAGCAGCCCGGGGACAGGGGGCCGAACTGAAGCTTTCTTT; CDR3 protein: CASSPGTGGRTEAFF
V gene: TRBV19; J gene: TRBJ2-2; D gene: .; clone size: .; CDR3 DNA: TGTGCCAGTAGTATAGGTCAGGGCACCGGGGAGCTGTTTTTT; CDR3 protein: CASSIGQGTGELFF
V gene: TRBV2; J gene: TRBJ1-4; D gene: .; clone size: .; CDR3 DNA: TGTGCACTTAGTCGGGAGTATAATGAAAAACTGTTTTTT; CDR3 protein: CALSREYNEKLFF
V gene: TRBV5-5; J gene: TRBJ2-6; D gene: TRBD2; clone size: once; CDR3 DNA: TGTGCCAGCATCAAGCGGGGCCGAGCTGGGGCCAACGTCCTGACTTTC; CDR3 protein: CASIKRGRAGANVLTF
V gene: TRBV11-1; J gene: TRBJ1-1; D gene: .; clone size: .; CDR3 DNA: TGTGCCAGCAGCCGTCCGCAAGATATGAACACTGAAGCTTTCTTT; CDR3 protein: CASSRPQDMNTEAFF
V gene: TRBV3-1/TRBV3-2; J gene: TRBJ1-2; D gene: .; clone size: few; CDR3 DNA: TGTGCCAGCAGCCAAGATGGCCGGAGGAAAACTAACTATGGCTACACCTTC; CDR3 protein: CASSQDGRRKTNYGYTF
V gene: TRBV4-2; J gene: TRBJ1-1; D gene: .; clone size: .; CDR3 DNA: TGTGCCAGCAGCCAACCAAGCGACGGGAACACTGAAGCTTTCTTT; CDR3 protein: CASSQPSDGNTEAFF
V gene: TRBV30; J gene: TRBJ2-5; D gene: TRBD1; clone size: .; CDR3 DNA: TGTGCCTGGAGTGTACGCAGGGGGGAGACCCAGTACTTC; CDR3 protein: CAWSVRRGETQYF
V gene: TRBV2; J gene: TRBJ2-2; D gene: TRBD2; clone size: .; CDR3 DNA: TGTGCCAGCAGAATGACTAGCGGGGGGGCCGGGGAGCTGTTTTTT; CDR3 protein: CASRMTSGGAGELFF